Detailed here is one T cell receptor (beta chain). Antigen specificity is unknown. Repertoires were generated with immunoSEQ multiplex PCR, while TCRdb's copy carries only in-frame clones and drops some. The data contain about 36,000 clones, over 65% of them singletons. The data derive from a study of CD4 T cells in relation to SARS-CoV-2 and coronaviruses. Study at large: ViraFEST: roughly ten-day antigen culture of PBMCs, then TCR beta CDR3 sequencing. General study results and limits: Memory recall responses, not primary responses primed in culture, are what the assay detects. The cross-reactivity analysis covered only spike protein, not other viral proteins.

CDR3 size: 13 residues. Germline V gene sequence: CDR1 LNHDA, CDR2 SQIVND (reference sequence). V shed 3 bases and J shed 4 bases, with 10 bases lying between them. Naive or memory CD4+ cells were cultured 1:1 with T cell-depleted PBMCs plus CEF. Sequencing was done on a sample of memory CD4+ T cells from PBMCs, cultured in vitro. The genes are TRBV19 and TRBJ2-7; unclear D gene. This sequence was found in an adult with COVID-19. DNA of the CDR3: TGTGCCAGTAGTATCGGTCCGGATTACGAGCAGTACTTC. Amino acids: CASSIGPDYEQYF.